The 23 T cell receptor beta chains in this list originate from one sample, sequenced in a study of low-dose radiotherapy and immunotherapy resistance in tumors. The time point is: after trial treatment. Specified treatment: LDRT plus nivolumab, ipilimumab, low-dose cyclophosphamide and aspirin (RACIN trial). With TRAV- and TRBV-specific primers, first-strand cDNA was made, covering the alpha and beta chains. The authors amplified TCRs for 20 PCR cycles with a constant-region primer and a V-primer adapter. TCRdb processed the reads anew with MiXCR; each CDR3 protein has one entry. The profile shows tens of thousands of distinct CDR3 sequences, 20% to 25% of them singletons. Material: PBMCs, obtained after low-dose radiotherapy plus immunotherapy. The origin of the receptors is a female donor with ovarian cancer.

This clonotype was recorded at least ten times. This chain links TRBV12-1 with TRBJ1-2; TRBD1 is taken as the D call from the table, unchecked against the DNA. TRBV12-1 is classified as a pseudogene. The CDR3 loop spans 15 amino acids. The CDR3 is CASSFQAGTGNGYTF. In nucleotides, the CDR3 is TGTGCCAGCAGCTTCCAGGCCGGGACAGGGAATGGCTACACCTTC.

This clonotype was seen at least ten times. J is TRBJ2-7 and V is TRBV7-2, with TRBD2 as a possible D gene (6 bases). The CDR3 consists of 14 residues. V dropped 4 bases and J dropped 2 bases, with 12 bases sitting between them. The V gene's germline CDR1 is SGHTA and CDR2 FQGNSA. The CDR3 DNA sequence: TGTGCCAGCAGCTCAGCGGGTGCCCCCTACGAGCAGTACTTC. Amino acids: CASSSAGAPYEQYF.

This clonotype has a count of ten or more. At one end, the junction sequence differs from germline, possibly due to a read error. This rearrangement joins TRBV5-1 to TRBJ2-1; 8 bases agree with TRBD2. The CDR3 is 14 amino acids. Germline V gene data show CDR1 as SGHRS and CDR2 as YFSETQ. Here the CDR3 reads CASSPGTSYNEQFF. The CDR3 nucleotides are TGTGCCAGCAGCCCCGGGACTAGCTACAATGAGCAGTTCTTC.

This clonotype has a count of ten or more. This chain links TRBV6-2 or TRBV6-3 with TRBJ2-3; D gene ambiguous. V was clipped by 6 bases and J by 0 bases, with 13 bases between them. Germline loops: CDR1 MNHEY, CDR2 SVGEGT. The length of the CDR3 is 15 residues. The CDR3 reads CASSPTADSTDTQYF. The CDR3, as DNA: TGTGCCAGCAGCCCCACGGCGGATAGCACAGATACGCAGTATTTT.

In this sample, this clonotype turned up many times. The chain recombines TRBV12-3 or TRBV12-4 with TRBJ2-7; D is ambiguous. With 6 bases removed from V and 4 bases from J, the gap between germline ends came to 10 bases. The CDR3 covers 12 residues. The CDR3 sequence is CASSTGFYEQYF. CDR3 coding DNA: TGTGCCAGCAGCACTGGGTTTTACGAGCAGTACTTC.

This clonotype showed up many times. CDR3 loop: CSARAVADTQYF. CDR3 sequence (DNA): TGCAGTGCTAGAGCGGTTGCAGATACGCAGTATTTT. The chain recombines TRBV20-1 with TRBJ2-3; D is unresolved. Germline V gene sequence: CDR1 DFQATT, CDR2 SNEGSKA (reference sequence). V shed 1 base and J shed 4 bases, with 6 bases lying between them. This CDR3 has 12 amino acids.

This clonotype was detected many times. V gene TRBV7-2 combines with J gene TRBJ2-5; weak D call: TRBD1 (6 bases). V was trimmed by 3 bases and J by 2 bases, leaving 7 bases between them. Germline lookup yields CDR1 SGHTA and CDR2 FQGNSA. The CDR3 sequence is 13 residues long. The CDR3 region is CASSFGQQETQYF. The DNA of the CDR3 is TGTGCCAGCAGCTTTGGACAGCAAGAGACCCAGTACTTC.

On this clonotype: A read error is the likely source, as a far larger clone sits one nucleotide away. This chain joins TRBV7-1 and TRBJ2-1; unclear D gene. TRBV7-1 is filed as an ORF, its function uncertain. The CDR3 is 14 amino acids. Trimming shortened V by 5 bases and J by 3 bases, and 11 bases separated the two germline ends. In DNA, the CDR3 is TGTGCCAGCAGCCCCGGTCGCTTCTACAATGAGCAGTTCTTC. It specifies CASSPGRFYNEQFF.

In its sample, this clonotype was seen many times. The chain joins TRBV20-1 to TRBJ1-5; D might be TRBD1 (6 bases). CDR3 length: 13 amino acids. V was shortened by 5 bases and J by 3 bases, with 11 bases between the two germline ends. From germline, CDR1 is DFQATT and CDR2 SNEGSKA (reference sequence). CDR3 DNA sequence: TGCAGTGCTTACAGGGTGGACAATCAGCCCCAGCATTTT. Protein sequence: CSAYRVDNQPQHF.

This clonotype was seen ten or more times. V gene TRBV5-5 combines with J gene TRBJ2-7; D is unclear. V lost 4 bases, J lost 4 bases, and 9 bases lay in between. The CDR3 sequence is 12 residues long. Germline CDR1 SGHKS, CDR2 YYEKEE (reference sequence). CDR3 protein: CASSVVSYEQYF. The CDR3 DNA follows: TGTGCCAGCAGCGTGGTTTCTTACGAGCAGTACTTC.

This clonotype was seen a handful of times. The chain is built from TRBV28 and TRBJ2-3, with TRBD1 identical over 7 bases. The CDR3 runs to 14 residues. The V segment lost 3 bases and the J segment 4 bases; nucleotides outside the gene matches: 4. CDR1 and CDR2 (germline): MDHEN, SYDVKM. The CDR3, as DNA: TGTGCCAGCAGTTTGCGACAGGGCGCAGATACGCAGTATTTT. Translating gives CASSLRQGADTQYF.

This clonotype was seen ten or more times. This chain links TRBV28 with TRBJ1-4; tentatively, D is TRBD1 (6 bases). The CDR3 extends over 14 amino acids. The V gene's germline CDR1 is MDHEN and CDR2 SYDVKM. Trimming took off 3 bases at V and 7 bases at J, with 12 bases between the two ends. The CDR3 spells CASSLPGGGEKLFF. The CDR3 bases are TGTGCCAGCAGTTTGCCGGGGGGCGGTGAAAAACTGTTTTTT.

This clonotype was recorded many times. The chain is built from TRBV11-2 and TRBJ1-1; TRBD1 matches 8 bases. The germline CDR1 and CDR2 sequences are SGHAT and FQNNGV. The CDR3 extends over 16 amino acids. J gave up 4 bases and V 2 bases, and 9 bases lay outside the gene matches. The CDR3 is CASSLRGPGGGTEAFF. Here the CDR3 DNA reads TGTGCCAGCAGCTTAAGGGGTCCAGGGGGCGGCACTGAAGCTTTCTTT.

This clonotype was seen at least ten times. The chain recombines TRBV29-1 with TRBJ2-3; 11 bases align to TRBD1. There are 14 residues in the CDR3. V dropped 7 bases and J dropped 2; count of bases not matched to a gene: 5. The germline gives CDR1 SQVTM, CDR2 ANQGSEA. CDR3 region: CSAGTGGFTDTQYF. In DNA, the CDR3 is TGCAGCGCGGGGACAGGGGGTTTCACAGATACGCAGTATTTT.

The genes are TRBV5-1 and TRBJ2-1, with D possibly TRBD1 on 6 matching bases. The ends were cut back, 6 bases at V and 10 bases at J, with 23 bases in the middle. The germline CDR1 and CDR2 sequences are SGHRS and YFSETQ. This CDR3 has 15 residues. DNA for the CDR3: TGCGCCAGCACCCTGACTCGGACAGACTCAGGCGAGCAGTTCTTC. This sequence encodes CASTLTRTDSGEQFF.

V usage is TRBV11-1 and J usage is TRBJ2-7; maybe TRBD1 (5 bases). Trimming cost V 7 bases and J 2 bases, with 12 bases left between them. The CDR3 is made up of 13 amino acids. Germline CDR1 reads SGHAT; CDR2 reads FQDESV (reference sequence). CDR3 in amino acids: CASTPQGTYEQYF. CDR3 bases: TGTGCCAGCACCCCTCAGGGTACCTACGAGCAGTACTTC.

This chain uses TRBV7-9 with TRBJ2-7; 8 positions match TRBD1. Per the germline V gene, CDR1 is SEHNR and CDR2 is FQNEAQ (reference sequence). CDR3 length equals 13 residues. V trimming: 5 bases; J trimming: 5 bases; junction bases outside the gene matches: 5. CDR3 amino acids: CASSNGQGNEQYF. The CDR3, as DNA: TGTGCCAGCAGCAACGGACAGGGTAACGAGCAGTACTTC.

This clonotype has a handful of counts. The rearrangement links TRBV30 to TRBJ1-1, with D maybe TRBD1 (5 bases). Per germline, CDR1 GTSNPN and CDR2 SVGIG (reference sequence). The germline V and J ends were trimmed by 4 bases and 0 bases, with 9 bases remaining between them. CDR3 length: 13 amino acids. The CDR3, as DNA: TGTGCCTGGAAGCAGGGTATGAACACTGAAGCTTTCTTT. Translating it yields CAWKQGMNTEAFF.

This clonotype was counted many times. The chain joins TRBV12-3 or TRBV12-4 to TRBJ2-7; D remains ambiguous. This CDR3 is 13 amino acids long. V lost 3 bases to trimming and J lost 3 bases, with 9 bases between them. DNA for the CDR3: TGTGCCAGCAGTTTGGGCACCGACTACGAGCAGTACTTC. Encoded protein: CASSLGTDYEQYF.

This clonotype showed up many times. The chain links TRBV10-2 to TRBJ2-2; D is perhaps TRBD2 (6 bases). The CDR3 length is 12 residues. Per the germline V gene, CDR1 is WSHSY and CDR2 is SAAADI. V was shortened by 8 bases and J by 5 bases, with 9 bases between the two germline ends. The CDR3 bases are TGCGCCAGCTCCCGGGAGACCGGGGAGCTGTTTTTT. Its protein product is CASSRETGELFF.

This clonotype was seen only once. This likely traces to a read error, being one base from a far larger clone. This chain joins TRBV28 and TRBJ2-7; D gene unclear. Germline CDR1 and CDR2: MDHEN and SYDVKM. The V and J ends lost 6 bases and 7 bases respectively, with 13 bases between them. This CDR3 has 12 amino acids. CDR3 residues: CASSGHGNEQYF. The CDR3 DNA is TGTGCCAGCAGCGGCCACGGCAATGAGCAGTACTTC.

This clonotype was found many times. The chain links TRBV6-6 to TRBJ2-1; no firm D call. The V gene's germline CDR1 is MNHNY and CDR2 SVGAGI (reference sequence). The V and J ends lost 0 bases and 9 bases respectively, with 6 bases between them. CDR3 length equals 12 residues. This CDR3 is CASSYSKGEQFF. The CDR3 coding sequence is TGTGCCAGCAGTTACTCCAAGGGTGAGCAGTTCTTC.

With regard to this clonotype: One base away lies a much larger clone, so this may be a sequencing read error. The J gene is TRBJ2-7, the V gene TRBV12-3 or TRBV12-4; D might be TRBD1 or TRBD2, each matching 6 bases. The V end was cut by 5 bases, the J end by 6 bases, with 11 bases between. The CDR3 spans 12 residues. The CDR3 loop reads CASSPGGREQYF. The CDR3 nucleotides read TGTGCCAGCAGTCCCGGGGGCCGCGAGCAGTACTTC.